The 8 T cell receptor beta chains below come from one sample, sequenced in a study of blood T cell repertoires in COVID-19. The method was immunoSEQ multiplex PCR; TCRdb's version includes in-frame clones alone and lacks a portion of them. The table records roughly 120,000 clones, around three quarters of them present only once. The source material was peripheral blood. The receptors were gathered from a woman of 80 years or more with acute or convalescent COVID-19.

J is TRBJ1-5 and V is TRBV11-2; D may be TRBD1 (6 bases). CDR3 size: 12 residues. Trimming removed 1 base from V and 8 bases from J, with 6 bases in between. Looked up from germline, CDR1 is SGHAT and CDR2 is FQNNGV. CDR3 nucleotide sequence: TGTGCCAGCAGCTTAGGACAGGAGCCCCAGCATTTT. Translated, it gives CASSLGQEPQHF.

The chain couples TRBV30 to TRBJ2-5; 7 nucleotides agree with TRBD2. There are 13 residues in the CDR3. Trimming cost V 2 bases and J 2 bases; bases outside gene matches: 2. CDR1 and CDR2 from the germline V gene are GTSNPN and SVGIG (reference sequence). The CDR3, as DNA: TGTGCCTGGAGTAGCGGGATGCAAGAGACCCAGTACTTC. Translation: CAWSSGMQETQYF.

The chain joins TRBV3-1 (or the pseudogene TRBV3-2) to TRBJ2-5, with D possibly matching TRBD2 (5 bases). Trimming took 1 base from V and 5 from J, leaving 14 bases between them. Germline values: CDR1 LGHDT, CDR2 YNNKEL (reference sequence). The CDR3 contains 15 residues. Written as DNA, the CDR3 is TGTGCCAGCAGCCAAGCTGCCCTCTCGGGGGAGACCCAGTACTTC. Protein: CASSQAALSGETQYF.

This clone was counted once. This chain joins TRBV25-1 and TRBJ1-5, with D possibly matching TRBD1 (5 bases). V lost 3 bases, J lost 6 bases, and 15 bases lay in between. In germline, CDR1 is MGHDK, CDR2 SYGVNS. This CDR3 has 15 residues. The CDR3 loop reads CASSDSGARSQPQHF. CDR3 DNA: TGTGCCAGCAGTGATTCTGGGGCACGAAGTCAGCCCCAGCATTTT.

The chain links TRBV5-1 to TRBJ2-5; 7 bases map to TRBD1. The CDR3 spans 15 residues. The J segment lost 4 bases and the V segment lost 7 bases, leaving 13 bases of the junction unmatched. The germline V gene has CDR1 SGHRS and CDR2 YFSETQ. The CDR3 bases are TGCGCCAGCTCCCCCGGAGGACAGGACGTAGAGACCCAGTACTTC. Translation gives CASSPGGQDVETQYF.

V gene TRBV5-6 combines with J gene TRBJ1-1; D is unresolved. CDR3 length: 14 amino acids. V lost 0 bases, J lost 4 bases, and 10 bases lay in between. The germline gives CDR1 SGHDT, CDR2 YYEEEE. The CDR3 sequence: CASSLDQLTTEAFF. DNA of the CDR3: TGTGCCAGCAGCTTGGATCAGTTAACCACTGAAGCTTTCTTT.

The rearrangement links TRBV30 to TRBJ1-1; D gene uncertain. The CDR3 has 12 residues. V was clipped by 5 bases and J by 1 base, with 8 bases between them. From germline, CDR1 is GTSNPN and CDR2 SVGIG (reference sequence). This CDR3 is CAWAETNTEAFF. DNA for the CDR3: TGTGCCTGGGCGGAGACGAACACTGAAGCTTTCTTT.

The chain joins TRBV15 to TRBJ2-1; 7 nucleotides line up with TRBD2. The ends lost 8 bases at V and 5 bases at J; junction bases unmatched: 6. The CDR3 loop spans 13 amino acids. Germline V gene lookup returns CDR1 LNHNV and CDR2 YYDKDF (reference sequence). The CDR3 protein is CATGRDYNNEQFF. Written as DNA, the CDR3 is TGTGCCACCGGACGGGACTATAACAATGAGCAGTTCTTC. Supplemented by reference TRBV15 and TRBJ2-1, the full variable domain reads DAMVIQNPRYQVTQFGKPVTLSCSQTLNHNVMYWYQQKSSQAPKLLFHYYDKDFNNEADTPDNFQSRRPNTSFCFLDIRSPGLGDTAMYLCATGRDYNNEQFFGPGTRLTVL.